A selection of T cell receptor beta chains follows, all from one sample in a study of regulatory T cells in long-lasting Graves disease. TCRdb ran MiXCR on the multiplex PCR reads and lists one entry per CDR3 protein. The sample has about half a million distinct CDR3 sequences; around a fifth are singletons. Sequencing used peripheral blood mononuclear cells (PBMCs), obtained when the disease was refractory, from a patient treated with antithyroid drugs. Every receptor here comes from a female donor with Graves disease. CDR3s include the opening cysteine and the closing phenylalanine or tryptophan. A D gene is named only where the DNA matches it firmly. A row's size may be missing; if present it is once, few, many or a size class.

many,TRBJ2-2,NA,TRBV6-1,TGTGCCAGCAGTCACTCGGCCGGGGAGCTGTTTTTT,CASSHSAGELFF
NA,TRBJ1-5,NA,TRBV19,TGTGCCAGTAGAGGACAGTCATATAGCAATCAGCCCCAGCATTTT,CASRGQSYSNQPQHF
NA,TRBJ1-1,NA,TRBV4-3,TGCGCCAGCAGCCAAGAATGGATGAACACTGAAGCTTTCTTT,CASSQEWMNTEAFF
many,TRBJ2-7,NA,TRBV7-2,TGTGCCAGCAGCTTAGGCGGTCTTTCTGGGTACGAGCAGTACTTC,CASSLGGLSGYEQYF
few,TRBJ2-7,NA,TRBV12-3/TRBV12-4,TGTGCCAGCAGTTTAAATCCCGGAACCTACGAGCAGTACTTC,CASSLNPGTYEQYF
many,TRBJ2-5,NA,TRBV12-3/TRBV12-4,TGTGCCAGCTCAATAGGGGGACCCCAAGAGACCCAGTACTTC,CASSIGGPQETQYF
many,TRBJ1-1,NA,TRBV6-1,TGTGCCAGCAGCGGGGGGGGGCACACTGAAGCTTTCTTT,CASSGGGHTEAFF
NA,TRBJ1-1,TRBD1,TRBV10-3,TGTGCCATCAGTGAAGGGGGCAGGATGAACACTGAAGCTTTCTTT,CAISEGGRMNTEAFF
NA,TRBJ2-4,NA,TRBV3-1,TGTGCCAGCAGCCAAGATTTGGGTCAGGCGGTGGCCAAAAACATTCAGTACTTC,CASSQDLGQAVAKNIQYF
NA,TRBJ2-7,NA,TRBV6-1,TGTGCCAGCAGCCCGCTTGGGGGGGCGCGGGAGCAGTACTTC,CASSPLGGAREQYF
NA,TRBJ2-1,NA,TRBV6-1,TGTGCCAGCAGCCAGACGGTCGGCCGGCAGAGTTCCTACAATGAGCAGTTCTTC,CASSQTVGRQSSYNEQFF
few,TRBJ1-2,NA,TRBV6-1,TGTGCCAGCAGTGAAGCGTTTCGCTACACCTTC,CASSEAFRYTF
NA,TRBJ2-7,TRBD2,TRBV28,TGTGCCAGCAGTACGACTAGCGGGAGACTCTACGAGCAGTACTTC,CASSTTSGRLYEQYF
many,TRBJ2-4,NA,TRBV15,TGTGCCACCAGCAGAGAGGCAAGGGCGGCCTTAGGAAACATTCAGTACTTC,CATSREARAALGNIQYF
many,TRBJ2-7,NA,TRBV11-2,TGTGCCAGCAGCTTAGTGTCGGGGCAGACCTACGAGCAGTACTTC,CASSLVSGQTYEQYF
NA,TRBJ1-2,NA,TRBV20-1,TGCAGTGCTAGCCGGCAGGGCCATGGCTACACCTTC,CSASRQGHGYTF
many,TRBJ1-5,NA,TRBV28,TGTGCCAGCCTTCTCGGATTCAATCAGCCCCAGCATTTT,CASLLGFNQPQHF
few,TRBJ2-1,TRBD1,TRBV5-1,TGCGCCAGCAGCGTATCCGGGACAGGGTTCAATGAGCAGTTCTTC,CASSVSGTGFNEQFF
NA,TRBJ2-7,TRBD1,TRBV18,TGTGCCAGCTCACCGGACAGGACAACGGGCGAGCAGTACTTC,CASSPDRTTGEQYF